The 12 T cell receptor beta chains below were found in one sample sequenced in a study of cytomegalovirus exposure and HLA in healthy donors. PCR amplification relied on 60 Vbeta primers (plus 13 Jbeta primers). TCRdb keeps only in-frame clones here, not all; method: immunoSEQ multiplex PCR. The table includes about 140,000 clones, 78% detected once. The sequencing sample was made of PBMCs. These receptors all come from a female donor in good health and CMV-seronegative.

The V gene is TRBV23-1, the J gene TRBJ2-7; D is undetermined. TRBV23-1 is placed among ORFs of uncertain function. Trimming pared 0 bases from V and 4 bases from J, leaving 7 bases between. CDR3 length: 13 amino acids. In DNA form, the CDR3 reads TGCGCCAGCAGTCAATCGGAGTGGTACGAGCAGTACTTC. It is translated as CASSQSEWYEQYF.

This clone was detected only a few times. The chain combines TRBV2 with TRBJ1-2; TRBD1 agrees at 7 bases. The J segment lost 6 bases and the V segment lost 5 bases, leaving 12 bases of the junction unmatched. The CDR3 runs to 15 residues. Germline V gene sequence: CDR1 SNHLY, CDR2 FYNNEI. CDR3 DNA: TGTGCCAGCAGTTCAAGACAGGGTAGAGAGAATGGCTACACCTTC. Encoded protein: CASSSRQGRENGYTF.

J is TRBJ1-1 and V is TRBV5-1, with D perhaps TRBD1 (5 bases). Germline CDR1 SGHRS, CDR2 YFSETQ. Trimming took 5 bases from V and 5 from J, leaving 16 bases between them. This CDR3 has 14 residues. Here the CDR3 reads CASSSSGGGTEAFF. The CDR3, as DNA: TGCGCCAGCAGTTCTAGCGGGGGAGGAACTGAAGCTTTCTTT.

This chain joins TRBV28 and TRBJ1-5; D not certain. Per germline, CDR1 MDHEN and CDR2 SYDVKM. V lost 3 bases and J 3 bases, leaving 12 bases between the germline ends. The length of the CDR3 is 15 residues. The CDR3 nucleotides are TGTGCCAGCAGTTTGGTAGGGAGGAACAATCAGCCCCAGCATTTT. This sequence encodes CASSLVGRNNQPQHF.

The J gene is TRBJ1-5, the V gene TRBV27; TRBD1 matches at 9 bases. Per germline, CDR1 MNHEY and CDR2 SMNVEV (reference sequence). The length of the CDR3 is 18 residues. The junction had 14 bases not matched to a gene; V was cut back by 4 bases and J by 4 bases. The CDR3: CASSSITTGTGLNQPQHF. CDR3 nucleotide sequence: TGTGCCAGCAGTTCCATAACAACCGGGACAGGGTTGAATCAGCCCCAGCATTTT.

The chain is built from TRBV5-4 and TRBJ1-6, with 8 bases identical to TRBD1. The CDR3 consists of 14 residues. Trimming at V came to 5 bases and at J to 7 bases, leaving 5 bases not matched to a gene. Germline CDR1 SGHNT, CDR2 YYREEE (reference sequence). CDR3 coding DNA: TGTGCCAGCAGTTCTGGACAGGGAAATTCACCCCTCCACTTT. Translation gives CASSSGQGNSPLHF.

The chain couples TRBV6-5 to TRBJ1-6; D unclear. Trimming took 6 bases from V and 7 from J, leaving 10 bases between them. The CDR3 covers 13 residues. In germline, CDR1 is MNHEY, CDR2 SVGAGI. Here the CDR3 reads CASRGSGNSPLHF. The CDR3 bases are TGTGCCAGCAGGGGAAGCGGAAATTCACCCCTCCACTTT.

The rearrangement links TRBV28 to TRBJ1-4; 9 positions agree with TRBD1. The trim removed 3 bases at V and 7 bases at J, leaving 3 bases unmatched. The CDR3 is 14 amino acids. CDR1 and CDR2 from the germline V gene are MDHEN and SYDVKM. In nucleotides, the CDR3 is TGTGCCAGCAGTTTTTACAGGGGGCCTGAAAAACTGTTTTTT. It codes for CASSFYRGPEKLFF.

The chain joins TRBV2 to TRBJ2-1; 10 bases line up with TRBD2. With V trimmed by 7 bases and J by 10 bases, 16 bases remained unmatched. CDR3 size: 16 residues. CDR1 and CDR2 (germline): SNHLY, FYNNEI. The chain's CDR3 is CASNQLAGRRGREQFF. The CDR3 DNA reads TGTGCCAGCAATCAACTAGCGGGAAGGAGGGGAAGGGAGCAGTTCTTC.

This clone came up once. CDR3 DNA sequence: TGTGCCAGCAGCCCGGTGGACAGGACAGATTCACCCCTCCACTTT. Encoded protein: CASSPVDRTDSPLHF. The V call is TRBV28, the J call TRBJ1-6; 7 positions agree with TRBD1. Germline values: CDR1 MDHEN, CDR2 SYDVKM. V lost 6 bases and J lost 8; bases outside the gene matches: 10. The length of the CDR3 is 15 residues.

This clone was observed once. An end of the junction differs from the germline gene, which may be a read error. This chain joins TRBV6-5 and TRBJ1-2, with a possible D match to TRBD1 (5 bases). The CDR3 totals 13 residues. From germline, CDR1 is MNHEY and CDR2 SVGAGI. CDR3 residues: CASRPSGVGGYPF. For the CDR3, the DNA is TGTGCCAGCAGACCCTCGGGGGTCGGTGGCTACCCCTTC.

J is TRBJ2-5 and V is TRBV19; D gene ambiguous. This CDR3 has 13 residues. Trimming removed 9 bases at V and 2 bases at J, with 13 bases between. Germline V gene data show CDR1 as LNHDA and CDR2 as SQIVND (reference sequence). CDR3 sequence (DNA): TGTGCCAGCTCGAGGCTCCTACAAGAGACCCAGTACTTC. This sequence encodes CASSRLLQETQYF.